This T cell receptor (beta chain) was sequenced during a study of cytotoxic CD8 clonotypes in ibrutinib-treated CLL. Study overall: The group held 11 to 12 relapsed/refractory and about 14 treatment-naive patients, with 17 IGHV unmutated. Findings of the study overall: The study found clonality rose at ibrutinib response, then fell toward baseline at progression.

About this clone itself: The antigen remains undetermined.

Germline V gene data show CDR1 as KGHSH and CDR2 as LQKENI. This CDR3 spans 18 amino acids. V trimming: 0 bases; J trimming: 1 base; junction bases outside the gene matches: 8. Some clones are missing from TCRdb's copy, which holds only in-frame ones; the method was immunoSEQ multiplex PCR. This table holds 150,000 to 200,000 clones, approximately 80% found once. This chain uses TRBV18 with TRBJ2-1, with TRBD2 matching 8 bases. The sample was PBMCs, taken after 12 months of ibrutinib treatment. The origin of this receptor is a human donor with chronic lymphocytic leukemia. This CDR3 is CASSPPLAGGRSYNEQFF. The CDR3, as DNA: TGTGCCAGCTCACCACCGTTGGCGGGAGGACGTTCCTACAATGAGCAGTTCTTC.